One sample yielded the 5 T cell receptor beta chains listed below, sequenced in a study of blood T cell repertoires in COVID-19. Repertoires were generated with immunoSEQ multiplex PCR, while TCRdb's copy carries only in-frame clones and drops some. Of approximately 97,000 clones listed, 75% to 95% were seen once; the top ten hold around 4%. Sequencing input: peripheral blood. These receptor sequences come from a man between 18 and 35 years old with acute or convalescent COVID-19.

The J gene is TRBJ2-1, the V gene TRBV2; 8 bases match TRBD2. Germline V lookup: CDR1 SNHLY, CDR2 FYNNEI. The CDR3 runs 16 residues. With V trimmed by 3 bases and J by 4 bases, 8 bases remained unmatched. DNA for the CDR3: TGTGCCAGCAGTGAGATTGTACTAGCGGCGTACAATGAGCAGTTCTTC. Protein sequence: CASSEIVLAAYNEQFF.

The chain couples TRBV27 to TRBJ1-6; D might be TRBD1 (5 bases). Between the trimmed V and J ends, which lost 4 bases and 8 bases, there was a span of 12 bases. Looked up from germline, CDR1 is MNHEY and CDR2 is SMNVEV (reference sequence). CDR3 length: 14 residues. The CDR3 loop reads CASSSTGGDSPLHF. The DNA for the CDR3 is TGTGCCAGCAGTTCTACAGGTGGGGATTCACCCCTCCACTTT.

The V and J genes are TRBV5-6 and TRBJ1-5, with a weak D call TRBD1 (6 bases). CDR3 length equals 16 residues. The germline V gene encodes CDR1 SGHDT and CDR2 YYEEEE. V was trimmed by 5 bases and J by 0 bases, leaving 15 bases between them. DNA for the CDR3: TGTGCCAGCAGTTGGGGCGGGGGCACTAGCAATCAGCCCCAGCATTTT. Its translation: CASSWGGGTSNQPQHF.

The J gene is TRBJ1-2, the V gene TRBV11-2, with TRBD1 as a possible D gene (6 bases). V lost 5 bases and J 2 bases, leaving 9 bases between the germline ends. From germline, CDR1 is SGHAT and CDR2 FQNNGV. The CDR3 totals 13 residues. CDR3 in amino acids: CASSQDRNYGYTF. As DNA, the CDR3 is TGTGCCAGCAGCCAAGACAGGAACTATGGCTACACCTTC.

The V gene is TRBV7-6, the J gene TRBJ1-6; the match to TRBD1 covers 9 bases. CDR3 length: 20 residues. Germline CDR1 reads SGHVS; CDR2 reads FNYEAQ. Trimming at V came to 2 bases and at J to 5 bases, leaving 16 bases not matched to a gene. This CDR3 is CASSLLRRDRVDADNSPLHF. Written as DNA, the CDR3 is TGTGCCAGCAGCTTATTACGTCGGGACAGGGTCGACGCGGATAATTCACCCCTCCACTTT.